The 4 T cell receptor beta chains below come from one sample, sequenced in a study of Ad26.COV2.S vaccination and SARS-CoV-2 variants. Profiling relied on immunoSEQ multiplex PCR, and the TCRdb table lists in-frame clones only, not all of them. The top ten hold less than 2% of the sample, which has some 340,000 clones, approximately 86% seen once. Treatment: over 15 received Ad26.COV2.S at low or high dose, single or two shots; roughly five received placebo; per-sample allocation not given. The study sampled participants on day 63 after the first vaccine or placebo injection. This material consisted of peripheral blood, taken in a trial of Ad26.COV2.S vaccine versus placebo. These receptors came from a person aged 18-60 years who received the Ad26.COV2.S COVID-19 vaccine or a placebo.

The chain joins TRBV30 to TRBJ2-7, with D unclear. The V gene's germline CDR1 is GTSNPN and CDR2 SVGIG (reference sequence). The ends were cut back, 4 bases at V and 4 bases at J, with 11 bases in the middle. The CDR3 length is 12 residues. The CDR3 region is CAWTPLGYEQYF. CDR3 DNA: TGTGCCTGGACCCCTCTAGGGTACGAGCAGTACTTC.

The sample holds a few counts of this clone. The chain recombines TRBV10-3 with TRBJ1-1; TRBD1 is a possible D gene (5 bases). The germline V gene has CDR1 ENHRY and CDR2 SYGVKD. V was cut by 4 bases and J by 10 bases, with 19 bases left in between. This CDR3 region has 14 residues. Here the CDR3 reads CAISAQGGERGAFF. In DNA, the CDR3 is TGTGCCATCAGTGCCCAGGGAGGGGAGCGCGGAGCTTTCTTT.

This clone turned up a few times. The chain links TRBV18 to TRBJ2-7; 7 bases are a match to TRBD1. Germline assignment: CDR1 KGHSH and CDR2 LQKENI. CDR3 length: 15 residues. Losses at the gene ends were 3 bases for V and 4 bases for J; bases not matched to a gene: 9. CDR3 bases: TGTGCCAGCTCACCCCCCGGGACAGCCATTTACGAGCAGTACTTC. This codes for CASSPPGTAIYEQYF.

The J gene is TRBJ1-2, the V gene TRBV6-1; D call uncertain. Trimming pared 2 bases from V and 2 bases from J, leaving 9 bases between. CDR3 length: 14 residues. CDR1 is MNHNS, CDR2 SASEGT, per germline. CDR3 coding DNA: TGTGCCAGCAGTGAACATTCAGCGAACTATGGCTACACCTTC. Translated: CASSEHSANYGYTF.